One and the same sample provided the 14 T cell receptor beta chains below, sequenced in a study of T cell changes during pregnancy in multiple sclerosis. Using immunoSEQ multiplex PCR, the repertoire was profiled, and TCRdb retains in-frame clones only, with some absent. Here the sample spans tens of thousands of clones, 91% being singletons. Sample: CD4+ T cells from peripheral blood mononuclear cells, taken in the third trimester of pregnancy. The receptors stem from a female donor in good health, enrolled as a control in a pregnancy study.

This clone was observed once. The chain joins TRBV27 to TRBJ1-2; TRBD1 aligns across 9 bases. The CDR3 loop spans 16 amino acids. CDR1 MNHEY and CDR2 SMNVEV come from the germline V gene (reference sequence). V shed 4 bases and J 6 bases; nucleotides not matched to a gene: 12. The CDR3 loop reads CASSSLLTGGGNGYTF. In DNA, the CDR3 is TGTGCCAGCAGTTCCCTCCTTACAGGGGGCGGGAATGGCTACACCTTC.

As concerns this clone: The junction departs from the called germline gene at one end, perhaps through a read error. The chain has TRBV5-6 and TRBJ2-6; D possibly corresponds to TRBD1 (6 bases). The CDR3 is 15 residues long. Germline V CDR1 and CDR2: SGHDT, YYEEEE. CDR3 sequence (DNA): TGTGCCAGCAGCCCCGACAGGTCTGAGGCCAACGTCCTGACTTTC. As protein: CASSPDRSEANVLTF.

The chain combines TRBV5-1 with TRBJ2-1; D not resolved. Per germline, CDR1 SGHRS and CDR2 YFSETQ. The V and J ends lost 0 bases and 0 bases respectively, with 10 bases between them. The CDR3 extends over 16 amino acids. Here the CDR3 DNA reads TGCGCCAGCAGCTTGGCCTGGCGGAGCTCCTACAATGAGCAGTTCTTC. It yields the protein CASSLAWRSSYNEQFF.

This chain uses TRBV7-2 with TRBJ2-5; 7 bases agree with TRBD1. Germline lookup yields CDR1 SGHTA and CDR2 FQGNSA. Unmatched junction bases numbered 3, after V lost 1 base and J lost 10 bases. The CDR3 runs 12 residues. The CDR3 coding sequence is TGTGCCAGCAGCTTAGACACAGGGGTCCAGTACTTC. Encoded protein: CASSLDTGVQYF.

The rearrangement links TRBV19 to TRBJ1-5; no clear D gene. The germline V gene encodes CDR1 LNHDA and CDR2 SQIVND (reference sequence). CDR3 size: 14 residues. V was trimmed by 3 bases and J by 5 bases, leaving 11 bases between them. The CDR3 loop reads CASSIAETDQPQHF. Written as DNA, the CDR3 is TGTGCCAGTAGTATTGCAGAAACAGATCAGCCCCAGCATTTT.

This clone was observed a single time. This chain joins TRBV19 and TRBJ2-3, with TRBD2 matching over 7 bases. CDR1 LNHDA and CDR2 SQIVND come from the germline V gene (reference sequence). CDR3 length: 17 amino acids. Germline trimming cut 0 bases from V and 0 bases from J; bases unmatched to any gene: 6. The CDR3 spells CASSIDLLARSTDTQYF. CDR3 sequence (DNA): TGTGCCAGTAGTATAGATCTACTAGCGAGAAGCACAGATACGCAGTATTTT.

The chain recombines TRBV28 with TRBJ2-7, with 11 bases aligning to TRBD1. Germline lookup yields CDR1 MDHEN and CDR2 SYDVKM. With 8 bases clipped from V and 7 bases from J, the junction kept 13 bases outside the gene matches. The CDR3 sequence is 15 residues long. The CDR3 loop reads CASGSKGQGATEQYF. The CDR3 DNA sequence: TGTGCCAGCGGATCAAAAGGACAGGGGGCAACGGAGCAGTACTTC.

The V gene is TRBV6-5, the J gene TRBJ1-2, with 8 bases fitting TRBD1. In germline, CDR1 is MNHEY, CDR2 SVGAGI. J lost 7 bases, V lost 2 bases, and 6 bases had no gene match. The CDR3 runs 14 residues. CDR3 amino acids: CASSYGRGQSGYTF. The CDR3, as DNA: TGTGCCAGCAGTTACGGCAGGGGGCAAAGTGGCTACACCTTC.

The gene calls are TRBV5-1 and TRBJ2-3; 13 positions agree with TRBD2. J was trimmed by 0 bases and V by 3 bases; bases with no gene match: 7. The CDR3 covers 18 residues. Germline V lookup: CDR1 SGHRS, CDR2 YFSETQ. CDR3 loop: CASSSRLAGGPSTDTQYF. The CDR3 region has the DNA TGCGCCAGCAGCTCGAGACTAGCGGGGGGCCCGAGCACAGATACGCAGTATTTT.

This sequence joins TRBV6-1 and TRBJ1-2; 10 bases map to TRBD1. The CDR3 sequence is 12 residues long. Per germline, CDR1 MNHNS and CDR2 SASEGT. Unmatched junction bases numbered 1, after V lost 4 bases and J lost 8 bases. CDR3 nucleotides: TGTGCCAGCAGTGGGACAGGGGGGGGCTACACCTTC. Its protein is CASSGTGGGYTF.

The rearrangement joins TRBV5-4 to TRBJ2-4; 16 nucleotides line up with TRBD2. V was pared by 3 bases and J by 1 base, with 4 bases of the junction left unmatched. The CDR3 is 18 amino acids. The germline gives CDR1 SGHNT, CDR2 YYREEE (reference sequence). CDR3 in amino acids: CASSSGLAGGRAKNIQYF. The CDR3 DNA reads TGTGCCAGCAGCTCGGGACTAGCGGGGGGGCGGGCCAAAAACATTCAGTACTTC.

This chain links TRBV5-6 with TRBJ2-1, with 9 bases matching TRBD1. V shed 3 bases, J shed 3 bases, and the junction held 4 bases outside the gene matches. This CDR3 is built from 15 residues. The germline V gene encodes CDR1 SGHDT and CDR2 YYEEEE. CDR3 coding DNA: TGTGCCAGCAGCTGGGGACAGGGAATCTACAATGAGCAGTTCTTC. As protein: CASSWGQGIYNEQFF. Supplemented by reference TRBV5-6 and TRBJ2-1, the full variable domain reads DAGVTQSPTHLIKTRGQQVTLRCSPKSGHDTVSWYQQALGQGPQFIFQYYEEEERQRGNFPDRFSGHQFPNYSSELNVNALLLGDSALYLCASSWGQGIYNEQFFGPGTRLTVL.

The J gene is TRBJ1-5, the V gene TRBV6-5, with a weak D call TRBD1 (6 bases). V was shortened by 6 bases and J by 4 bases, with 16 bases between the two germline ends. Germline-derived CDR1 and CDR2 are MNHEY and SVGAGI. The CDR3 has 15 amino acids. The CDR3 nucleotides are TGTGCCAGCAGAACTACAGGGCCTGGAAATCAGCCCCAGCATTTT. The encoded protein is CASRTTGPGNQPQHF.

CDR3 coding DNA: TGCGCCAGCAGCTTGTCGGGCGGGGGTCGGACAGATACGCAGTATTTT. The encoded protein is CASSLSGGGRTDTQYF. The rearrangement uses TRBV5-1 and TRBJ2-3; 7 positions match TRBD2. Germline V gene lookup returns CDR1 SGHRS and CDR2 YFSETQ. This CDR3 is built from 16 residues. The trim removed 1 base at V and 3 bases at J, leaving 8 bases unmatched.